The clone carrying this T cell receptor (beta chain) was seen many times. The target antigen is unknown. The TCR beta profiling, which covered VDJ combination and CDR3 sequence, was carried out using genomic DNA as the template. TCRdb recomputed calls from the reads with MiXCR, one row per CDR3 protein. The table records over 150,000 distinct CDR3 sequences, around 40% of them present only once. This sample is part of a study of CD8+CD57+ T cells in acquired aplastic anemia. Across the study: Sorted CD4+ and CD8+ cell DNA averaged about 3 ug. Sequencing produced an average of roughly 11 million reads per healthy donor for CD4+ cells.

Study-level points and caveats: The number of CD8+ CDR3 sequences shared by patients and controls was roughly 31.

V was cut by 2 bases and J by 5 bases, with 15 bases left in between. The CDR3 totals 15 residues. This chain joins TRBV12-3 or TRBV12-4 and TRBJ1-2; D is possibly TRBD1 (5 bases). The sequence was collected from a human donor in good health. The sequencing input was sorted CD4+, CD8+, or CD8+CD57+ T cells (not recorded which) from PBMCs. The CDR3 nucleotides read TGTGCCAGCAGTTTACAGGAGACAGCAATTTATGGCTACACCTTC. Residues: CASSLQETAIYGYTF.